This is a list of T cell receptor beta chains from one sample in a study of T cells in Graves' hyperthyroidism and ophthalmopathy. TCRdb re-derived calls from the multiplex PCR reads in MiXCR, one entry per CDR3 protein. The sample has around 690,000 distinct CDR3 sequences, 15% to 20% seen once; the top ten hold about a sixth. The source material was blood. All receptors derive from a man aged 50 to 59 with Graves' hyperthyroidism. The CDR3 runs from the conserved cysteine through the conserved F or W. The order of the fields is D gene, V gene, CDR3 protein. A D gene is named only where the DNA matches it firmly.

.	TRBV12-3/TRBV12-4	CASSFRQVPYNEQFF
TRBD2	TRBV12-3/TRBV12-4	CASSLGLAGIRYEQYF
.	TRBV28	CASSLDQATQGGYTF
TRBD2	TRBV28	CASAEASGIGGYNEQFF
.	TRBV15	CATSRDPGSGANVLTF
TRBD1	TRBV25-1	CASSELKTGGIYGYTF
.	TRBV12-3/TRBV12-4	CASSHLGAGGNQPQHF
TRBD1	TRBV28	CASSPQGAMGETQYF
TRBD1	TRBV5-1	CASSPTGEGQPQHF
.	TRBV10-3	CAISVPRGRYEQYF
.	TRBV19	CASSNKGNQPQHF
.	TRBV7-2	CASSPGPVNEQFF